This T cell receptor beta chain was captured by sequencing in a study of OX40 agonist ivuxolimab in advanced cancers. Looking at the study overall: Patients with hepatocellular carcinoma, melanoma, renal cell or head and neck cancer made up the dose-escalation patients.

Repertoires were generated with immunoSEQ multiplex PCR, while TCRdb's copy carries only in-frame clones and drops some. The profile shows about 77,000 clones, 81% of them singletons. The CDR3 is made up of 15 amino acids. Germline V lookup: CDR1 LNHDA, CDR2 SQIVND (reference sequence). V was clipped by 8 bases and J by 1 base; unmatched bases: 6. The rearrangement links TRBV19 to TRBJ1-2, with 11 bases identical to TRBD1. Sample: CD4+ or CD8+ T cells sorted from blood, taken in a trial of the OX40 agonist ivuxolimab. The origin of this receptor is an adult with an advanced solid tumor such as melanoma, head and neck, liver or kidney cancer. The CDR3 sequence is CASQPGQGGNYGYTF. DNA of the CDR3: TGTGCCAGTCAGCCGGGACAGGGGGGTAACTATGGCTACACCTTC.